These 12 T cell receptor beta chains were sequenced from one sample in a study of shared clonotypes between healthy human individuals. TCRdb's table, derived via immunoSEQ multiplex PCR, lists solely in-frame clones and lacks some. The table records about 1 million clones, under 80% of them present only once. The specimen sequenced was memory CD4+ T cells sorted from blood. Subset of the sample: CD45RA-negative fraction. These receptor sequences come from a man younger than 35 in good health.

This CDR3 is CASSGLRVNTEAFF. The DNA of the CDR3 is TGTGCCAGCAGTGGGCTCCGGGTGAACACTGAAGCTTTCTTT. The rearrangement links TRBV2 to TRBJ1-1; D uncertain. CDR3 length: 14 amino acids. CDR1 and CDR2 (germline): SNHLY, FYNNEI. V was trimmed by 4 bases and J by 0 bases, leaving 9 bases between them.

The rearrangement joins TRBV7-2 to TRBJ2-5, with 13 bases aligning to TRBD2. CDR1 and CDR2 (germline): SGHTA, FQGNSA. With 5 bases clipped from V and 6 bases from J, the junction kept 9 bases outside the gene matches. This CDR3 spans 16 amino acids. The CDR3 reads CASSTWTSGSWKTQYF. For the CDR3, the DNA is TGTGCCAGCAGCACCTGGACTAGCGGGAGCTGGAAGACCCAGTACTTC.

As concerns this clone: Other nucleotide sequences in the sample specify the same CDR3. The chain carries TRBV7-2 and TRBJ2-2, with D perhaps TRBD2 (6 bases). The V end was cut by 1 base, the J end by 0 bases, with 6 bases between. Germline V lookup: CDR1 SGHTA, CDR2 FQGNSA. The CDR3 is 15 amino acids. The CDR3: CASSLGRANTGELFF. The CDR3 region has the DNA TGTGCCAGCAGCTTAGGGAGGGCGAACACCGGGGAGCTGTTTTTT.

J is TRBJ1-4 and V is TRBV5-6; tentative D call: TRBD1 (6 bases). The germline CDR1 and CDR2 sequences are SGHDT and YYEEEE. The germline V and J ends were trimmed by 2 bases and 5 bases, with 16 bases remaining between them. The CDR3 runs 16 residues. This CDR3 is CASSFSQGRRNEKLFF. The CDR3 nucleotides are TGTGCCAGCAGCTTTAGTCAGGGGAGACGGAATGAAAAACTGTTTTTT.

The chain carries TRBV7-9 and TRBJ2-7; TRBD2 matches at 9 bases. The junction had 5 bases not matched to a gene; V was cut back by 5 bases and J by 3 bases. CDR3 length equals 14 residues. Germline CDR1 is SEHNR and CDR2 is FQNEAQ (reference sequence). In DNA, the CDR3 is TGTGCCAGCAGCGCCAGCGGGAGGAGCTACGAGCAGTACTTC. The encoded protein is CASSASGRSYEQYF.

The rearrangement links TRBV11-2 to TRBJ2-5; TRBD2 matches at 7 bases. This CDR3 contains 14 residues. V was clipped by 5 bases and J by 7 bases; unmatched bases: 10. Germline V gene data show CDR1 as SGHAT and CDR2 as FQNNGV. DNA of the CDR3: TGTGCCAGCAGCAATAGCGGGTGGAGGCGGACCCAGTACTTC. Residues: CASSNSGWRRTQYF.

The table lists this clone with a few counts. The chain recombines TRBV19 with TRBJ2-1; 9 bases match TRBD2. The length of the CDR3 is 16 residues. V was pared by 1 base and J by 4 bases, with 5 bases of the junction left unmatched. The germline V gene encodes CDR1 LNHDA and CDR2 SQIVND (reference sequence). Here the CDR3 reads CASSIVASGVYNEQFF. The CDR3, as DNA: TGTGCCAGTAGTATAGTTGCTAGCGGGGTATACAATGAGCAGTTCTTC. Looking up the rest from reference TRBV19 and TRBJ2-1 gives the full variable domain: DGGITQSPKYLFRKEGQNVTLSCEQNLNHDAMYWYRQDPGQGLRLIYYSQIVNDFQKGDIAEGYSVSREKKESFPLTVTSAQKNPTAFYLCASSIVASGVYNEQFFGPGTRLTVL.

Points on this clone: This specimen includes other DNA sequences encoding the same CDR3. This rearrangement joins TRBV2 to TRBJ1-5, with unresolved D. CDR1 SNHLY and CDR2 FYNNEI come from the germline V gene. Trimming removed 9 bases at V and 0 bases at J, with 12 bases between. The CDR3 runs 14 residues. This chain's CDR3 is CASSGSYSNQPQHF. In nucleotides, the CDR3 is TGTGCCAGTTCCGGCAGTTATAGCAATCAGCCCCAGCATTTT.

The J gene is TRBJ1-1, the V gene TRBV7-9, with no clear D. The CDR3 consists of 14 residues. Deletions cut 1 base from V and 0 bases from J, with 6 bases between. The germline CDR1 and CDR2 sequences are SEHNR and FQNEAQ (reference sequence). CDR3 region: CASSLDSMNTEAFF. CDR3 nucleotide sequence: TGTGCCAGCAGCTTAGACAGCATGAACACTGAAGCTTTCTTT. Using reference TRBV7-9 and TRBJ1-1 for the parts outside the CDR3, the full variable domain is DTGVSQNPRHKITKRGQNVTFRCDPISEHNRLYWYRQTLGQGPEFLTYFQNEAQLEKSRLLSDRFSAERPKGSFSTLEIQRTEQGDSAMYLCASSLDSMNTEAFFGQGTRLTVV.

The chain employs TRBV5-1 and TRBJ2-7; D call uncertain. From germline, CDR1 is SGHRS and CDR2 YFSETQ. The CDR3 contains 14 residues. Trimming removed 0 bases from V and 5 bases from J, with 12 bases in between. The CDR3 region is CASSLGRESDEQYF. The CDR3, as DNA: TGCGCCAGCAGCTTGGGTAGGGAAAGTGACGAGCAGTACTTC.

The chain joins TRBV29-1 to TRBJ1-2; TRBD1 matches 9 bases. Germline V gene lookup returns CDR1 SQVTM and CDR2 ANQGSEA. This CDR3 has 13 amino acids. Trimming cost V 2 bases and J 6 bases; bases outside gene matches: 4. CDR3 sequence (DNA): TGCAGCGTTGAAACAGGGGGCGGGGATGGCTACACCTTC. This gives the protein CSVETGGGDGYTF. Based on the CDR3 plus reference TRBV29-1 and TRBJ1-2, the full variable domain is SAVISQKPSRDICQRGTSLTIQCQVDSQVTMMFWYRQQPGQSLTLIATANQGSEATYESGFVIDKFPISRPNLTFSTLTVSNMSPEDSSIYLCSVETGGGDGYTFGSGTRLTVV.

This chain uses TRBV5-1 with TRBJ1-2; D remains unclear. The V gene's germline CDR1 is SGHRS and CDR2 YFSETQ. The CDR3 totals 14 residues. V dropped 0 bases and J dropped 7 bases, with 13 bases sitting between them. The CDR3 DNA is TGCGCCAGCAGCTTGGCCTCGGGATTCGGTGGCTACACCTTC. The encoded protein is CASSLASGFGGYTF.